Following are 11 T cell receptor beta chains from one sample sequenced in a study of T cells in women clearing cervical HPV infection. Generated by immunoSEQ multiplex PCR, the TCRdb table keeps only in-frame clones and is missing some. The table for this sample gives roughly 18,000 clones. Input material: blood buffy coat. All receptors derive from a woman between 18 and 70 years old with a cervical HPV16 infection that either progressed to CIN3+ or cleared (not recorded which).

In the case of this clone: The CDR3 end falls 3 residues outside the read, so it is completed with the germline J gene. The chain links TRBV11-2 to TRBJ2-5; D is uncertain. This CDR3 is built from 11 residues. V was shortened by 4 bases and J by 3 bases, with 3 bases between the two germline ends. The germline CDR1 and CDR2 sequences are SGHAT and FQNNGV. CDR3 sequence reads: CASSSEETQYF. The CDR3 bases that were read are TGTGCCAGCAGCTCAGAAGAGACC. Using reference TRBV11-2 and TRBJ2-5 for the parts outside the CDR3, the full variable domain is EAGVAQSPRYKIIEKRQSVAFWCNPISGHATLYWYQQILGQGPKLLIQFQNNGVVDDSQLPKDRFSAERLKGVDSTLKIQPAKLEDSAVYLCASSSEETQYFGPGTRLLVL.

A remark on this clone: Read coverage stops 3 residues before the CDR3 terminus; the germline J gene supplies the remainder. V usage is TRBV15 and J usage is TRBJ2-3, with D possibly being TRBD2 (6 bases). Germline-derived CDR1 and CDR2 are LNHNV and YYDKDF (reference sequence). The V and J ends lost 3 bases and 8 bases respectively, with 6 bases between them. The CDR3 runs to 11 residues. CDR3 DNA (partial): TGTGCCACCAGCAGGGAGGGTACG. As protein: CATSREGT. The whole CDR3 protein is CATSREGTQYF.

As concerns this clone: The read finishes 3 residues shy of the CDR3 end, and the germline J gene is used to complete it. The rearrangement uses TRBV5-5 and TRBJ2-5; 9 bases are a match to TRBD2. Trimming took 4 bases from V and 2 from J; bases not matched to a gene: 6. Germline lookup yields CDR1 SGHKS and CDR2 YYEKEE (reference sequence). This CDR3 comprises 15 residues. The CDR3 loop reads CASSGLTSGQETQYF. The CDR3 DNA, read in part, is TGTGCCAGCAGCGGGCTGACTAGCGGACAAGAGACC.

The CDR3 DNA, read in part, is TGTGCCAGCAGCTTTAAAGAGACC. Translation: CASSFKET. The whole CDR3 sequence reads CASSFKETQYF. V is TRBV5-8 and J is TRBJ2-5; D not resolved. From the germline J gene comes the end of the CDR3, since the read stops 3 residues before it. The ends were cut back, 2 bases at V and 3 bases at J, with 2 bases in the middle. Germline V gene sequence: CDR1 SGHTS, CDR2 YDEGEE. This CDR3 has 11 amino acids.

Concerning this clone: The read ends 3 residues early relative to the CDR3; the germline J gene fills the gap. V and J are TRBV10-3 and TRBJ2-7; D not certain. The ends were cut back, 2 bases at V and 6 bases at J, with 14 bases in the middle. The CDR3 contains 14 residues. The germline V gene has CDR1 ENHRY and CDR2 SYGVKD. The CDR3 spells CAISEPGRRGEQYF. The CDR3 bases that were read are TGTGCCATCAGTGAGCCCGGCAGGAGAGGCGAG.

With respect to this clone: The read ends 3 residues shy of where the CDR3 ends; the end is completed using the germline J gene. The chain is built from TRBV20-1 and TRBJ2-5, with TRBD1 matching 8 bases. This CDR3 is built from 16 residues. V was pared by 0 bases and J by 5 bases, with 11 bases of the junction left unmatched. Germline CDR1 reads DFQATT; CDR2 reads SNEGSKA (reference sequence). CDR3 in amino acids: CSARDIQDRDGETQYF. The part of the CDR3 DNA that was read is TGCAGTGCTAGAGATATACAGGACAGGGATGGGGAGACC.

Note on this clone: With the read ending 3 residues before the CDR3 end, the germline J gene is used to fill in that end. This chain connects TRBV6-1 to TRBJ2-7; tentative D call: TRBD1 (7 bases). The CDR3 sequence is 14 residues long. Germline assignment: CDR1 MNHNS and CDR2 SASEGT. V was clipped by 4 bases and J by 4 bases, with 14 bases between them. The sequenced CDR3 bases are TGTGCCAGCAGTGGACTAGTCAGGGGGTACGAG. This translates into CASSGLVRGYE. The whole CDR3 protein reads CASSGLVRGYEQYF.

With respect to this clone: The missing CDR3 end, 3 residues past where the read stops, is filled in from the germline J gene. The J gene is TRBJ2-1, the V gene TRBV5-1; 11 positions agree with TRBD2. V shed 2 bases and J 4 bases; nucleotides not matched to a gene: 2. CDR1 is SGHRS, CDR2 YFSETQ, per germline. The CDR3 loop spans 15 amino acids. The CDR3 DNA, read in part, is TGCGCCAGCAGCTTTACTAGCGGGAGTTACAATGAG. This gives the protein CASSFTSGSYNE. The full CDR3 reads CASSFTSGSYNEQFF.

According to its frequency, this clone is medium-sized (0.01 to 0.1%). The CDR3 here is CSVSADTQYF. Partial CDR3 DNA: TGCAGCGTTAGCGCAGATACG. V usage is TRBV29-1 and J usage is TRBJ2-3; D gene ambiguous. With the read ending 3 residues before the CDR3 end, the germline J gene is used to fill in that end. Germline CDR1 reads SQVTM; CDR2 reads ANQGSEA. CDR3 length: 10 amino acids. V lost 5 bases, J lost 4 bases, and 4 bases lay in between.

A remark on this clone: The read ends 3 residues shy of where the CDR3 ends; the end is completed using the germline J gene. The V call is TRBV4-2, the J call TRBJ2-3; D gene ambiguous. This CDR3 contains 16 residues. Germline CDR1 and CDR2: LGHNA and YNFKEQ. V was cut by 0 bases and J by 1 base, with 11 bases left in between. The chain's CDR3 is CASSQEAPPRTDTQYF. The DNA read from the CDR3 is TGTGCCAGCAGCCAAGAAGCGCCCCCTCGCACAGATACG.

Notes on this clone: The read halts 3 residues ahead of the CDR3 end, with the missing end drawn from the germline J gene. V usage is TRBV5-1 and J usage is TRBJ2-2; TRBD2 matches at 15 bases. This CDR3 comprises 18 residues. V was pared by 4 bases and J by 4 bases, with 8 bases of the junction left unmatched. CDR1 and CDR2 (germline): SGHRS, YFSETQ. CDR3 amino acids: CASSVRGLAGGGTGELFF. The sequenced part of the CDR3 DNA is TGCGCCAGCAGCGTGAGGGGACTAGCGGGAGGCGGCACCGGGGAG.